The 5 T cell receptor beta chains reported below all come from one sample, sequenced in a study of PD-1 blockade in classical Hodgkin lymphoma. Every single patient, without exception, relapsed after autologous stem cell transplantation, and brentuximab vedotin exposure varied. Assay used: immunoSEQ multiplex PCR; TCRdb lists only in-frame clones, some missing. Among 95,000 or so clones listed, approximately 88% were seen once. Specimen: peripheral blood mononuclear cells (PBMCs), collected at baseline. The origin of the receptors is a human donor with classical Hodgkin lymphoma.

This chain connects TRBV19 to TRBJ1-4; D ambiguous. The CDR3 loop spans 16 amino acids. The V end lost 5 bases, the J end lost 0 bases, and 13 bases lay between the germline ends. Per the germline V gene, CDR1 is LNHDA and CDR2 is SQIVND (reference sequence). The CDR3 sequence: CASSPLVGATNEKLFF. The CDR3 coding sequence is TGTGCCAGTAGTCCCCTGGTCGGTGCAACTAATGAAAAACTGTTTTTT.

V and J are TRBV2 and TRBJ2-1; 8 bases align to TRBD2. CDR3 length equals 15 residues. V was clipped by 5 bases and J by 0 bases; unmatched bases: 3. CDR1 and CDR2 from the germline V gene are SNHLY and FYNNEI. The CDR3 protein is CASSRLANSYNEQFF. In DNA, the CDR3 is TGTGCCAGCAGTCGACTAGCGAACTCCTACAATGAGCAGTTCTTC.

CDR3 loop: CSVEGIGTEAFF. The DNA for the CDR3 is TGCAGCGTTGAGGGAATAGGCACTGAAGCTTTCTTT. The rearrangement uses TRBV29-1 and TRBJ1-1; D not certain. V was trimmed by 3 bases and J by 4 bases, leaving 9 bases between them. The germline V gene encodes CDR1 SQVTM and CDR2 ANQGSEA. CDR3 length: 12 amino acids.

The CDR3 DNA sequence: TGTGCCAGTAGTGGGACAGGGGAGTTGAACTATGGCTACACCTTC. It is translated as CASSGTGELNYGYTF. This chain connects TRBV19 to TRBJ1-2, with TRBD1 matching over 10 bases. Germline CDR1 and CDR2: LNHDA and SQIVND (reference sequence). The CDR3 is 15 amino acids. V gave up 5 bases and J gave up 2 bases; unmatched junction bases: 5. Full variable domain (outside the CDR3, taken from reference TRBV19 and TRBJ1-2): DGGITQSPKYLFRKEGQNVTLSCEQNLNHDAMYWYRQDPGQGLRLIYYSQIVNDFQKGDIAEGYSVSREKKESFPLTVTSAQKNPTAFYLCASSGTGELNYGYTFGSGTRLTVV.

This CDR3 is CAIAVLDEQFF. CDR3 DNA sequence: TGTGCCATAGCGGTCCTCGATGAGCAGTTCTTC. The chain is built from TRBV10-3 and TRBJ2-1; tentative D call: TRBD2 (5 bases). CDR1 is ENHRY, CDR2 SYGVKD, per germline. The CDR3 has 11 amino acids. Deletions cut 9 bases from V and 8 bases from J, with 11 bases between.